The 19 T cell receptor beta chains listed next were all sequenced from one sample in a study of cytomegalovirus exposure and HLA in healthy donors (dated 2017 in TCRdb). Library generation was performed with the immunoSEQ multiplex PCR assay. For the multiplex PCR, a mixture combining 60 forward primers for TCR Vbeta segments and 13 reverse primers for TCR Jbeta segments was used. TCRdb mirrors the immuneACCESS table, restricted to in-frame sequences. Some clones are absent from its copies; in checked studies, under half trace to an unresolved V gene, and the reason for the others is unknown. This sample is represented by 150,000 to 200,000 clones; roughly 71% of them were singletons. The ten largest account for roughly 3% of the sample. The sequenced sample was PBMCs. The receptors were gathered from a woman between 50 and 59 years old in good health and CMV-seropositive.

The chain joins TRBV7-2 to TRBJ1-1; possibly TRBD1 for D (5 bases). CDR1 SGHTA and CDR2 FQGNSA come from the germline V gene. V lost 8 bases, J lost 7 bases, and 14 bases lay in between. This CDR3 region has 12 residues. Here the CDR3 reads CASASRQLEAFF. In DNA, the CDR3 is TGTGCCAGCGCCAGCCGACAGCTTGAAGCTTTCTTT.

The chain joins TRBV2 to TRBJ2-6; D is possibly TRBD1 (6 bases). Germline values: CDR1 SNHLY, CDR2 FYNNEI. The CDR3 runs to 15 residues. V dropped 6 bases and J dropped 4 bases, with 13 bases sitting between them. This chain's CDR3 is CASRKEGGGANVLTF. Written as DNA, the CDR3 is TGTGCCAGCAGGAAGGAAGGGGGAGGGGCCAACGTCCTGACTTTC.

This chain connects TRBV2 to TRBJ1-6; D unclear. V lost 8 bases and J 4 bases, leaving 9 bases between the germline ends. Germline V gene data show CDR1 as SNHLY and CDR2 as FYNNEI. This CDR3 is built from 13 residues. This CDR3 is CASQAIYNSPLHF. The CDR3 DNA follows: TGTGCCAGCCAGGCGATATATAATTCACCCCTCCACTTT.

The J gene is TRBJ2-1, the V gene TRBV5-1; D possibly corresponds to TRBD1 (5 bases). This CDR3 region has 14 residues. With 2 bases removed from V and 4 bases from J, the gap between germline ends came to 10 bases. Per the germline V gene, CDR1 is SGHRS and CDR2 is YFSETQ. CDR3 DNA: TGCGCCAGCAGCTTAGAGACAGATTACAATGAGCAGTTCTTC. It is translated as CASSLETDYNEQFF.

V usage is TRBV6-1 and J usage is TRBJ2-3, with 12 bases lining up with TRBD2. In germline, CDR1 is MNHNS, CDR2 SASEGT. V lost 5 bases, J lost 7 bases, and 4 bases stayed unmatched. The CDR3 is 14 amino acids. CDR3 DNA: TGTGCCAGCAGTCCTAGCGGGGGGGCTTATACGCAGTATTTT. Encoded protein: CASSPSGGAYTQYF.

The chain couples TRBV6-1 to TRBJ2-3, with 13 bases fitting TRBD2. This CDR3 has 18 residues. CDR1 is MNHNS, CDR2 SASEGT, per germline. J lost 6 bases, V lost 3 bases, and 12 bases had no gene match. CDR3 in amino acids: CASSERPGLAGPGDTQYF. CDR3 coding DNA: TGTGCCAGCAGTGAGAGGCCGGGACTAGCGGGGCCTGGGGATACGCAGTATTTT.

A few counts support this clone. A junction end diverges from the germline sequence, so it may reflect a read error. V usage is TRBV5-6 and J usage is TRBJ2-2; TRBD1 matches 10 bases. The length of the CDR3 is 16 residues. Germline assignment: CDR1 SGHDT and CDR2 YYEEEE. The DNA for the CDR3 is TGTGCCAGCAGCAAACGACAGGGGGCGAATACCGGGGAGCTGTTTTTT. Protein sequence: CASSKRQGANTGELFF.

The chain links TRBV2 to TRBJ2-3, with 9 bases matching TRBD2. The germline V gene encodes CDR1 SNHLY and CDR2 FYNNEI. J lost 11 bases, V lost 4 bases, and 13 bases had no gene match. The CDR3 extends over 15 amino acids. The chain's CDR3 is CASSGRKRGVLVQYF. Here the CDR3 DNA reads TGTGCCAGCAGTGGCCGTAAGCGGGGGGTCCTTGTGCAGTATTTT.

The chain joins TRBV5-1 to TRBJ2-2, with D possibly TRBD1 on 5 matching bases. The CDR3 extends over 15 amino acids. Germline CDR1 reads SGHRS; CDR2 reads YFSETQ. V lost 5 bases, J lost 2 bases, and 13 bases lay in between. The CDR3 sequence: CASRPDTVNTGELFF. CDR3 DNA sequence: TGCGCCAGCAGACCGGACACGGTAAACACCGGGGAGCTGTTTTTT.

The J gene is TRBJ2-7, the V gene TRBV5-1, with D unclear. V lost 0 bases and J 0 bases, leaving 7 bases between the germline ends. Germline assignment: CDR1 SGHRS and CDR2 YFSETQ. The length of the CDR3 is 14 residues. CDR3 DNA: TGCGCCAGCAGCTTGGTTGCAGGCTCCTACGAGCAGTACTTC. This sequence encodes CASSLVAGSYEQYF.

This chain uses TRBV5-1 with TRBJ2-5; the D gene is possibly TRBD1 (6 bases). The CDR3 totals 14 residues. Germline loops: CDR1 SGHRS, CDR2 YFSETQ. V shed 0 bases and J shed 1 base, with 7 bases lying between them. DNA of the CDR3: TGCGCCAGCAGCTTGGGGGACACCCAAGAGACCCAGTACTTC. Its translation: CASSLGDTQETQYF.

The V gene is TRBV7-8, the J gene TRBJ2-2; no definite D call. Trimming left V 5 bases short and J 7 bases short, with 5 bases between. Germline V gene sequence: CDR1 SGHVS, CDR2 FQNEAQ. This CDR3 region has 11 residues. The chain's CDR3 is CASSPYGELFF. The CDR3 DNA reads TGTGCCAGCAGCCCCTACGGGGAGCTGTTTTTT.

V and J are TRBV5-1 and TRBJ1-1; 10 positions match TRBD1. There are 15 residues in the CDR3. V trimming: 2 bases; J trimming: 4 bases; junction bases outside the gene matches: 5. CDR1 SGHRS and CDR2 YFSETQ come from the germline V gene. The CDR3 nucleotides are TGCGCCAGCAGCTTCCATGGACAGGGGGTCACTGAAGCTTTCTTT. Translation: CASSFHGQGVTEAFF.

The CDR3 DNA reads as TGTGCCAGTAAAGGGGCCGTTTGGGGGACTGGTTGGGCTTTCTTT. As protein: CASKGAVWGTGWAFF. This chain uses TRBV19 with TRBJ1-1, with a weak D call TRBD1 (5 bases). The CDR3 has 15 residues. Germline V gene data show CDR1 as LNHDA and CDR2 as SQIVND (reference sequence). With 7 bases removed from V and 11 bases from J, the gap between germline ends came to 26 bases.

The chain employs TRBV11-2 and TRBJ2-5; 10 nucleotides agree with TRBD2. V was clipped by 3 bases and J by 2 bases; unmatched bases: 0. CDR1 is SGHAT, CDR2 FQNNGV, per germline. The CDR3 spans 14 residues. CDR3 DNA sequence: TGTGCCAGCAGCTTTAGCGGGGGGCAAGAGACCCAGTACTTC. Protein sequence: CASSFSGGQETQYF.

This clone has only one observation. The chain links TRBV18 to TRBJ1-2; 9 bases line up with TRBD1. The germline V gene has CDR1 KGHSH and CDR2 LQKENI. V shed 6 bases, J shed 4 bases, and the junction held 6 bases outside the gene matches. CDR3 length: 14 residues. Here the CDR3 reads CASSQGQGTYGYTF. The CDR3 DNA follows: TGTGCCAGCTCCCAGGGACAGGGCACCTATGGCTACACCTTC.

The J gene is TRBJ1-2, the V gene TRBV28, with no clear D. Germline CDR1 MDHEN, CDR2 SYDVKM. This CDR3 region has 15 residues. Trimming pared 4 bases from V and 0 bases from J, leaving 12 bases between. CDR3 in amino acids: CASSSTLYPNYGYTF. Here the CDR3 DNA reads TGTGCCAGCAGTTCTACCCTATACCCTAACTATGGCTACACCTTC.

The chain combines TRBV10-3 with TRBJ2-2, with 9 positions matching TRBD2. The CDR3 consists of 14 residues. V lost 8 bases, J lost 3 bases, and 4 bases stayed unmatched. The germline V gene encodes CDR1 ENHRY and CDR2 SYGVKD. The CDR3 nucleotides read TGTGCCATCCCCCAGCGGGGGGACACCGGGGAGCTGTTTTTT. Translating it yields CAIPQRGDTGELFF.

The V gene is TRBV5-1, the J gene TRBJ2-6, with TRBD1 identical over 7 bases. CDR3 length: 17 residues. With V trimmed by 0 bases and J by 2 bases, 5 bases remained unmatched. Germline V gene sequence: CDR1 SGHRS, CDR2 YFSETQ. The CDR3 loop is CASSLGQGFTGANVLTF. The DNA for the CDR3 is TGCGCCAGCAGCTTGGGACAGGGTTTTACTGGGGCCAACGTCCTGACTTTC.